Described below is a single TCR beta chain sequence and its context. With 10 bases removed from V and 6 bases from J, the gap between germline ends came to 15 bases. Germline-derived CDR1 and CDR2 are WSHSY and SAAADI. The CDR3 sequence is 13 residues long. This entry is derived from a study of blood T cell repertoires in COVID-19. Study at large: Nucleic acid was either cDNA or gDNA, and it came from T cells, B-cell-depleted T cells, or PBMCs.

Source study methods: Amplification of reference gene primers provided the estimated nucleated cell counts. TCRdb's copy holds only in-frame clones and misses some; the assay was immunoSEQ multiplex PCR. V, J and clone size reflect that table, while D and trimming were determined from the DNA. The sample shows under 200,000 clones, approximately 86% of them seen only once. This sequence originates from a woman older than 75 with acute or convalescent COVID-19. This chain uses TRBV10-2 with TRBJ2-2, with D possibly matching TRBD1 (5 bases). The sequenced material came from peripheral blood. The CDR3 sequence is CATEERGAGELFF. Here the CDR3 DNA reads TGCGCCACCGAGGAAAGGGGCGCCGGGGAGCTGTTTTTT.